The sequence of this TCR beta chain was determined in a study of OX40 agonist ivuxolimab in advanced cancers. Study summary: Given to patients was ivuxolimab, an agonistic anti-OX40 (CD134) antibody. People who had prior anti-PD-1, anti-PD-L1 or anti-CTLA-4 therapy could take part, and around 40% had some. Three dose-escalation patients had partial responses: one with hepatocellular carcinoma and two with cutaneous melanoma.

The germline V gene has CDR1 SGHNT and CDR2 YENEEA. J lost 5 bases, V lost 5 bases, and 10 bases had no gene match. The CDR3 totals 16 residues. Clones were sequenced by immunoSEQ multiplex PCR, and TCRdb holds only the in-frame ones, with some missing. The sample lists around 66,000 clones; about four fifths were seen once. Prior autoimmune disease or systemic immunosuppression barred patients. The material was CD4+ or CD8+ T cells sorted from blood, obtained in a trial of the OX40 agonist ivuxolimab. This sequence originates from an adult with an advanced solid tumor such as melanoma, head and neck, liver or kidney cancer. The chain recombines TRBV11-3 with TRBJ2-3; 10 bases match TRBD1. The CDR3 DNA follows: TGTGCCAGCAGCGGCGAGACAGGGGGCCTTATAGATACGCAGTATTTT. Translation: CASSGETGGLIDTQYF.